The present entry profiles one TCR beta chain with its context. This sample was included in a study of blood T cell repertoires in COVID-19. The wider study: The origin of the acute and convalescent COVID-19 samples was the United States, Italy and Spain. PBMCs, B-cell-depleted T cells, or T cells provided the cDNA or gDNA that made up the material.

Original data processing: Scientists estimated how many nucleated cells there were by amplifying reference gene primers. Clones were sequenced by immunoSEQ multiplex PCR, and TCRdb holds only the in-frame ones, with some missing. V, J and clone size derive from that table, while D and trimming were established from the DNA sequence. The sample shows 87,000 or so clones, approximately 85% of them seen only once. Enrolment of Seattle patients took place during active infection, and they were followed longitudinally. With 6 bases clipped from V and 4 bases from J, the junction kept 12 bases outside the gene matches. The CDR3 covers 15 residues. Germline loops: CDR1 WSHSY, CDR2 SAAADI.

The sequence came from a woman over 75 with COVID-19, enrolled during active disease. Sequenced sample: peripheral blood. This chain uses TRBV10-2 with TRBJ2-7; 7 bases are a match to TRBD1. CDR3 in amino acids: CASSLTGTVGYEQYF. The DNA for the CDR3 is TGCGCCAGCAGCCTAACCGGGACAGTGGGATACGAGCAGTACTTC.